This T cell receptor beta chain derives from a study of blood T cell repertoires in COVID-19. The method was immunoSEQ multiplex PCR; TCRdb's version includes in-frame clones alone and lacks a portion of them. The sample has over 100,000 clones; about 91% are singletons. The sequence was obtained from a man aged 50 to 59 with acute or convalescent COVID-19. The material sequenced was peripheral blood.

CDR3 in amino acids: CAGGGGGTYGYTF. The CDR3 coding sequence is TGTGCCGGAGGGGGCGGCGGGACCTATGGCTACACCTTC. The chain has TRBV19 and TRBJ1-2; TRBD1 matches 7 bases. Germline V lookup: CDR1 LNHDA, CDR2 SQIVND (reference sequence). V lost 11 bases and J lost 4; bases outside the gene matches: 10. This CDR3 contains 13 residues.